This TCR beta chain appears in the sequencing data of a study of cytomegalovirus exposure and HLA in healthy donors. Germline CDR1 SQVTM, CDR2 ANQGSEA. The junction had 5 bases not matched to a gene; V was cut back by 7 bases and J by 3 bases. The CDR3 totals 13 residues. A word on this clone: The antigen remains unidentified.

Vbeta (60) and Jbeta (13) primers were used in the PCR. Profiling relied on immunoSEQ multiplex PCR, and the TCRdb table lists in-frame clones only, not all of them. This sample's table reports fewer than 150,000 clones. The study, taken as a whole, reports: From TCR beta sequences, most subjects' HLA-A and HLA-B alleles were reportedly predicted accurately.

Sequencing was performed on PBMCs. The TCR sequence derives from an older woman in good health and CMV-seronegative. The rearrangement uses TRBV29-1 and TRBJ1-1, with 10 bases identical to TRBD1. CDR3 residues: CSARDRGDTEAFF. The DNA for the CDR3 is TGCAGCGCTAGGGACAGGGGCGACACTGAAGCTTTCTTT.